These T cell receptor beta chains were read from a single sample in a study of long-term antiretroviral therapy in people with HIV. Libraries were prepared by immunoSEQ multiplex PCR; TCRdb keeps only in-frame clonotypes and omits some of them. The sample shows some 20,000 clones, 85% to 90% of them seen only once. Specimen: unsorted PBMCs, collected 4.2 years after starting antiretroviral therapy. These receptors all come from a man over 45 with HIV. Both conserved end residues are part of each CDR3. The order of the fields is D gene, J gene, clone size, V gene, CDR3 protein, CDR3 DNA. The D gene is left open where the match is weak. The size entry is marked missing in some rows and otherwise reads once, few, many or a size class.

NA,TRBJ1-2,once,TRBV5-8,CASSLGHSYGYTF,TGTGCCAGCAGCTTGGGACACTCCTATGGCTACACCTTC
TRBD1,TRBJ2-1,NA,TRBV10-3,CAIQKQGEYNEQFF,TGTGCCATCCAGAAACAGGGGGAATACAATGAGCAGTTCTTC
TRBD1,TRBJ2-7,NA,TRBV23-1,CASGSGQGRHEQYF,TGCGCCAGCGGTTCGGGACAGGGGAGGCACGAGCAGTACTTC
NA,TRBJ1-5,once,TRBV6-1,CASSEDSGAPNQPQHF,TGTGCCAGCAGTGAAGACTCAGGGGCCCCCAATCAGCCCCAGCATTTT
NA,TRBJ1-1,NA,TRBV19,CASSIGAMNTEAFF,TGTGCCAGTAGTATAGGGGCGATGAACACTGAAGCTTTCTTT
NA,TRBJ1-2,NA,TRBV6-5,CASSYSAGAYGYTF,TGTGCCAGCAGTTACTCAGCAGGGGCCTATGGCTACACCTTC
NA,TRBJ2-7,NA,TRBV7-9,CASSSGHRSYEQYF,TGTGCCAGCAGCTCGGGACATAGGTCCTACGAGCAGTACTTC
TRBD1,TRBJ2-7,NA,TRBV5-4,CASSSRDRAYEQYF,TGTGCCAGCAGCTCCCGGGACAGGGCCTACGAGCAGTACTTC
TRBD1,TRBJ2-2,NA,TRBV5-4,CASSPPGTGISNTGELFF,TGTGCCAGCAGCCCCCCAGGGACAGGCATATCGAACACCGGGGAGCTGTTTTTT
NA,TRBJ1-3,NA,TRBV6-5,CASISGNTIYF,TGTGCCAGCATAAGTGGAAACACCATATATTTT
TRBD2,TRBJ2-7,few,TRBV4-1,CASSPLPGLAAEQYF,TGCGCCAGCAGCCCGCTTCCCGGACTAGCCGCCGAGCAGTACTTC
NA,TRBJ1-5,NA,TRBV6-6,CASSSTGSSNQPQHF,TGTGCCAGCAGTTCTACAGGGTCTAGCAATCAGCCCCAGCATTTT
TRBD1,TRBJ1-6,NA,TRBV11-2,CASSRLRTGVHSPLHF,TGTGCCAGCAGCCGATTAAGGACAGGGGTTCATTCACCCCTCCACTTT
TRBD1,TRBJ1-6,NA,TRBV19,CASSIDRGTSPLHF,TGTGCCAGTAGTATAGACAGGGGGACTTCACCCCTCCACTTT
TRBD1,TRBJ1-2,NA,TRBV7-2,CASSLATGGALDGYTF,TGTGCCAGCAGCTTAGCGACAGGGGGCGCTTTGGATGGCTACACCTTC
NA,TRBJ2-2,NA,TRBV4-1,CASSQTRTGELFF,TGCGCCAGCAGCCAGACTAGGACCGGGGAGCTGTTTTTT